The sample holds a few counts of the clone carrying this T cell receptor beta chain. Its antigen is still unknown. The data belong to a study of post-analysis software for immune sequencing data. Across the study: Clinical courses comprised relapsing-remitting, secondary progressive and progressive-relapsing multiple sclerosis. Study conclusions and caveats: Samples from one preparation batch, clustered by F measure, grouped strongly together. Controls had lower frequencies than patients of 4 or 5 TRBV segments, which included TRBV5-6, TRBV5-1 and TRBV20-1. In multiple sclerosis, normalized Chao1 diversity was significantly below that of controls.

The TCR beta cDNA libraries contained unique molecular identifiers. Input of about 0.85 to 10 million T cells yielded a few hundred thousand cDNA molecules. TCRdb re-called the PCR reads with MiXCR, one entry per CDR3 protein. Of approximately 400,000 distinct CDR3 sequences detected, roughly 35% appear once; the ten largest clones hold 10% to 15%. The CDR3 is 15 amino acids. Trimming took 3 bases from V and 4 from J; bases not matched to a gene: 4. Looked up from germline, CDR1 is MNHEY and CDR2 is SMNVEV (reference sequence). This rearrangement joins TRBV27 to TRBJ2-1; 9 positions agree with TRBD2. Specimen: blood. This clonotype originated in a girl aged 5-17 years with multiple sclerosis. The CDR3 here is CASSFRRGGYNEQFF. For the CDR3, the DNA is TGTGCCAGCAGTTTTCGGCGGGGGGGGTACAATGAGCAGTTCTTC.